This T cell receptor (beta chain) derives from a study of metastatic and nonmetastatic thyroid tumors. The wider study: Malignant thyroid and benign thyroid patients provided blood and tumor or nodule tissue whose repertoires were compared.

This clone was seen more than once but under ten times. Antigen unknown. Original data processing: Clinicopathological groups of papillary thyroid cancer showed CDR3 differences that were used to build a distant-metastasis classifier. TCRdb recomputed clones from the PCR reads via MiXCR. TCRdb's processing, not the study's, gives the V and J calls here. The sample comprises about 24,000 clones, around 20% of which are singletons, and approximately 4.2% rests with the top ten. None of the patients had undergone any treatment ahead of thyroid surgery. Study conclusions and caveats: Significantly higher TCR beta diversity was reportedly seen in malignant thyroid tumors than benign nodules, in blood and tumor.

The sequenced sample was blood. The TCR sequence derives from a male donor with papillary thyroid cancer or a benign thyroid nodule (not recorded which). Some clones in this sample may be carry-over from other donors' samples.

CDR3 sequence reads: CASSLTGSEQYF. Here the CDR3 DNA reads TGTGCCAGTAGTTTAACCGGGAGCGAGCAGTACTTC. The V and J genes are TRBV19 and TRBJ2-7, with a tentative D call TRBD2 (6 bases). With 5 bases removed from V and 6 bases from J, the gap between germline ends came to 11 bases. This CDR3 spans 12 amino acids. CDR1 and CDR2 from the germline V gene are LNHDA and SQIVND (reference sequence).